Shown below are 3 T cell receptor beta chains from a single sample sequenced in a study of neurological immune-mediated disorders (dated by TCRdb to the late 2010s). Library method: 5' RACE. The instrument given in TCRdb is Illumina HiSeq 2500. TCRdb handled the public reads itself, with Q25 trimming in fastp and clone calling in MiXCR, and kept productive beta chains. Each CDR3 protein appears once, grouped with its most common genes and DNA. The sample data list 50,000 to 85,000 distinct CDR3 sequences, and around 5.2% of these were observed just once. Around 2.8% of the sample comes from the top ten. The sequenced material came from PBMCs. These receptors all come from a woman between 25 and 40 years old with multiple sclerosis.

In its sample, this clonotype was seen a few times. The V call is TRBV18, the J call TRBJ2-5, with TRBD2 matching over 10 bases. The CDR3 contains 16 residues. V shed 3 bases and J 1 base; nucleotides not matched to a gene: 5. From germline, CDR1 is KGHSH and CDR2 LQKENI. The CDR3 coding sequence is TGTGCCAGCTCACCCCTCCTAGCGGGGGCCCAAGAGACCCAGTACTTC. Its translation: CASSPLLAGAQETQYF.

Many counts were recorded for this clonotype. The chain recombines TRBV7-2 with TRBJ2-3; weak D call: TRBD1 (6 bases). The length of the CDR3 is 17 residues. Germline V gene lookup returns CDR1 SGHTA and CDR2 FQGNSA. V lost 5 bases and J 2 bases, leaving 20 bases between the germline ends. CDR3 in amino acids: CASSLQGHLLNTDTQYF. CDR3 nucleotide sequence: TGTGCCAGCAGCCTGCAGGGACACCTCCTTAACACAGATACGCAGTATTTT.

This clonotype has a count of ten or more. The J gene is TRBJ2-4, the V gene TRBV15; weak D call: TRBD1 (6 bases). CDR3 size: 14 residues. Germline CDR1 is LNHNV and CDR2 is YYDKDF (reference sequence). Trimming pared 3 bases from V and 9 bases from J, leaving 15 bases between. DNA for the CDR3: TGTGCCACCAGCAGGGACACAGGGTCGGGCATTCAGTACTTC. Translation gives CATSRDTGSGIQYF.